The entry below describes one TCR beta chain. This clone was observed a handful of times. There is no known antigen for this receptor. The input lacks base qualities; no much larger clone sits a single base away. The source of the sample is a study of primary melanoma T cells and metastatic recurrence (dated by TCRdb to about 2020). General notes on the study: The cohort consisted of approximately 210 primary melanomas of stage T2 to T4, each more than 1 mm thick. Whether patient outcome could be predicted by T-cell fraction and T-cell repertoire clonality in primary melanoma tumors was the question this study put to the test. The T-cell fraction measured by TCR beta sequencing was compared against progression-free survival as the clinical outcome. Histopathological grading of tumor-infiltrating lymphocytes was compared with the sequencing-derived T-cell fraction. What the research found in general, with its limitations: Protection appeared to be conferred by a T-cell fraction above 20% regardless of ulceration status, mitotic rate or nodal disease. Progression-free survival was reportedly predicted by the tumor T-cell fraction independently of age, mitotic rate, ulceration and thickness. The authors presented an effective T-cell-mediated antitumor response in primary melanoma only as a suggestion and not as a demonstrated mechanism. Compared with adding any other histopathological variable to tumor thickness, adding T-cell fraction reportedly produced a bigger improvement in progression-free survival prediction.

Looking up the germline V gene (reference sequence) yields CDR1 LNHDA and CDR2 SQIVND. Its CDR3 holds 16 amino acids, cysteine through phenylalanine. Of all the DNA, just the CDR3 is kept, 48 bases in frame from base 1. Compared with germline, V lacks 0 bases and J lacks 3 bases; bases without a gene match: 4. The receptor library was made with the immunoSEQ multiplex PCR assay. Primary melanoma tumor tissue underwent high-throughput sequencing of the T-cell receptor beta chain. In the source study's methods: TCRB CDR3 sharing between samples and the distribution of insertions and deletions were included in the repertoire analyses. A gradient-boosted model ranked how well the T-cell fraction predicted outcome compared with histopathological variables. TCRdb mirrors the immuneACCESS table, restricted to in-frame sequences. Some clones are absent from its copies; in checked studies, under half trace to an unresolved V gene, and the reason for the others is unknown. V and J calls and clone size are as listed in that table; D and trimming were resolved from the DNA. The sample table contains some 3,100 clones; only one count was recorded for 82% of them. 20% to 25% of the sample is held by the ten biggest clonotypes.

The patients had surgically resected primary melanoma that was considered potentially curable but at risk of metastatic recurrence. The sequence joins TRBV19 to TRBJ2-7; a stretch of 11 junction bases matches TRBD1. Sequenced material: melanoma tumor tissue. The sequence was collected from a human donor with melanoma. The CDR3 sequence is CASSIDLGTGGYEQYF. In nucleotides, the sequence is TGTGCCAGTAGTATAGATCTTGGGACAGGGGGCTACGAGCAGTACTTC. The CDR3 plus the reference TRBV19 and TRBJ2-7 genes for the other parts give the full variable domain: DGGITQSPKYLFRKEGQNVTLSCEQNLNHDAMYWYRQDPGQGLRLIYYSQIVNDFQKGDIAEGYSVSREKKESFPLTVTSAQKNPTAFYLCASSIDLGTGGYEQYFGPGTRLTVT.